A single T cell receptor beta chain is shown here with its context. Its cognate antigen has yet to be identified. No much larger clone exists at a distance of one base, and base qualities are not known. This entry is derived from a study of vaccination effects on CD4 cells after COVID-19 (dated by TCRdb to about 2022). Turning to the overall study: The ViraFEST assay stimulated PBMC with viral peptide pools and then used TCR sequencing to identify antigen-specific CD4+ T cell clonotypes by expansion. Three convalescent patients were sampled early (day +14) and late (day +241, +227, +161 respectively) after vaccination. Post-vaccine samples across the study were collected a median of 72 days after the second dose, with a range of 14 to 241. About 1.8 million PBMC per well were cultured with about 10 ug/ml peptides in IMDM containing approximately 4.7% human AB serum, 10 IU/ml IL-2 and gentamicin. SARS-CoV-2 spike-specific CD4+ TCR repertoires were compared before and after mRNA vaccination in COVID-19 convalescent patients and in infection-naive vaccine recipients. The full study included roughly 10 COVID-19 convalescent patients and a few SARS-CoV-2-naive healthy vaccine recipients. In the study, cultures from other donors were sequenced using the Oncomine TCR Beta short-read assay on an Illumina iSeq 100. The paper's findings and limits, for the study overall: The study was limited by a small number of convalescent patients and lacked early post-infection timepoints. Both infection-induced and vaccine-induced clones contracted markedly at late post-vaccination timepoints, which is consistent with waning T cell responses. For convalescent patients, new clones induced by the vaccine made up most of the post-vaccine spike-reactive repertoire, and these new clones were largely distinct from the clones induced by infection.

After approximately 11 days of culture, CD4+ T cells were isolated with the EasySep CD4+ T cell isolation kit. Convalescent patients had PCR-confirmed SARS-CoV-2 infection between March and December 2020, before Alpha, Beta and Delta variants emerged in the United States. Each participant got two doses of an mRNA SARS-CoV-2 vaccine, either BNT162b2 or mRNA-1273. On days 3 and 7, half of the culture medium was replaced with fresh IL-2-containing medium. Unless noted otherwise, every peptide stimulation condition was cultured in triplicate wells. Using Ficoll-Paque Plus gradient centrifugation, PBMC were separated from whole blood and then either used fresh or cryopreserved at -140C. Genomic DNA was extracted from cultured CD4+ T cells with the QIAamp micro DNA kit. Libraries were constructed by the immunoSEQ multiplex PCR assay. DNA from the cultured, isolated CD4+ T cells was subjected to TCR beta CDR3 sequencing. In the paper's pipeline: The analysis removed non-productive TCR sequences, trimmed reads to the CDR3 region, and retained only CDR3s that were 7 or more amino acids long. The MANAFEST web app was used to pick out antigen-specific clonotypes by comparing their expansion in peptide wells with that in reference cultures. Positive clones required FDR<0.05 expansion versus reference and all other wells, odds ratio above 5, and frequency above 0.1% in two replicate wells. A clonotype was defined as cross-reactive if the clonotype was significantly expanded both in SARS-CoV-2 spike wells and in at least one common cold coronavirus spike condition. CDR3 similarity was assessed by Levenshtein distance using the stringdist R package, and unrooted trees were constructed with ape in R 3.6.1. The clones in this table, taken by TCRdb from immuneACCESS, are in-frame only. Not every clone is retained; where verified, under half of the shortfall comes from an unresolved V gene, and the cause of the rest is unknown. The V and J calls and clone size come from that table; D and trimming were worked out from the DNA. Within this sample are tens of thousands of clones, with around 80% of them counted one time only. The top ten hold roughly 3.5% of the sample.

This TCR was sampled from a human donor who had a prior SARS-CoV-2 infection. The specimen comprised CD4+ T cells from PBMCs cultured without peptide, sampled after COVID-19 vaccination.

This receptor carries the CDR3 CASSPRTGGGTDTQYF. The nucleotides are TGTGCCAGCAGCCCAAGGACAGGGGGCGGCACAGATACGCAGTATTTT. This sequence uses TRBV5-4 and TRBJ2-3; 11 bases in the junction line up with TRBD1. Unmatched junction bases come to 5, with V trimmed by 4 bases and J by 1 base. According to the germline V gene (reference sequence), CDR1 reads SGHNT and CDR2 reads YYREEE. From the cysteine up to the phenylalanine, the CDR3 has a length of 16 residues. The read is trimmed to its CDR3 DNA, 48 bases read in frame from base 1.